This T cell receptor beta chain was recovered during a study of T-cell memory formation after mild COVID-19. One entry per CDR3 protein, called by TCRdb with MiXCR from the 5' RACE reads. The sample includes 110,000 to 150,000 distinct CDR3 sequences, more than 13% of them seen just once. Germline assignment: CDR1 MNHEY and CDR2 SVGEGT. V lost 8 bases and J lost 6, with 21 bases in between. The CDR3 consists of 15 residues. Study results and caveats: CD4+ contracting clones lay mainly in CM and EM, CD8+ ones in EMRA. Clones shrinking from day 15 to 85 showed even CD4/CD8 mixes; later expanders tilted CD4+.

As regards this clonotype: Its antigen is currently unknown.

The specimen sequenced was PBMCs or a T cell subset sorted from them (not recorded which). The TCR originated in an adult woman who had mild COVID-19 (a few samples of this study predate the infection). Cell type and time point are not known. This chain links TRBV6-2 or TRBV6-3 with TRBJ2-3; a possible D gene is TRBD1 (5 bases). CDR3 loop: CASGPIGASSDTQYF. The CDR3 DNA is TGTGCCAGCGGCCCAATAGGGGCTTCCAGCGATACGCAGTATTTT.